This T cell receptor (beta chain) was observed in a study of T cell responses to AZD1222 COVID-19 vaccine. Study outcomes and limitations: Sampling captured repertoires only after the peak T cell response.

Profiled with immunoSEQ multiplex PCR; TCRdb holds only in-frame clones, not every one. Of 150,000 to 200,000 clones detected, roughly 92% appear once; the ten largest clones hold roughly 1.7%. V gave up 3 bases and J gave up 3 bases, with 9 bases separating them. The CDR3 length is 13 residues. CDR1 and CDR2 (germline): KGHSH, LQKENI. Concerning this clone: Its specificity is unknown.

Sequencing was performed on peripheral blood, taken 28 days after the second AZD1222 dose. The sequence came from an adult who received the AZD1222 COVID-19 vaccine. The rearrangement links TRBV18 to TRBJ2-7, with a weak D call TRBD1 (5 bases). CDR3 region: CASSPRQSYEQYF. CDR3 sequence (DNA): TGTGCCAGCTCACCTAGACAGAGCTACGAGCAGTACTTC.